This T cell receptor beta chain was captured by sequencing in a study of T cell repertoires in cytomegalovirus infection. About the research overall: Both CMV infection and a matching HLA type were indicated by public TCR beta signatures. Whole-study results and caveats: People with CMV and the relevant HLA were identified by cumulative public TCR beta family frequency. What dominated the ex vivo response were HLA-C-restricted CMV-specific TCR beta clonotypes.

This clonotype was observed a few times. Its antigen remains unknown. From the reads, TCRdb called clonotypes with MiXCR, one entry per CDR3 protein. The sample lists around 120,000 distinct CDR3 sequences, roughly a quarter occurring once. The V segment lost 4 bases and the J segment 4 bases; nucleotides outside the gene matches: 12. The CDR3 spans 16 residues. Germline CDR1 is SGHTA and CDR2 is FQGNSA. This TCR came from a human donor in good health (CMV status not recorded). Some clones in this sample may be carry-over from other donors' samples. V and J are TRBV7-2 and TRBJ2-5, with TRBD2 matching over 7 bases. Sequences were obtained from PBMCs, sequenced either directly or after in vitro stimulation (not recorded which). The CDR3 sequence is CASSSPLAPGGETQYF. For the CDR3, the DNA is TGTGCCAGCAGCTCCCCGCTAGCGCCGGGGGGAGAGACCCAGTACTTC. Using reference TRBV7-2 and TRBJ2-5 for the parts outside the CDR3, the full variable domain is GAGVSQSPSNKVTEKGKDVELRCDPISGHTALYWYRQSLGQGLEFLIYFQGNSAPDKSGLPSDRFSAERTGGSVSTLTIQRTQQEDSAVYLCASSSPLAPGGETQYFGPGTRLLVL.